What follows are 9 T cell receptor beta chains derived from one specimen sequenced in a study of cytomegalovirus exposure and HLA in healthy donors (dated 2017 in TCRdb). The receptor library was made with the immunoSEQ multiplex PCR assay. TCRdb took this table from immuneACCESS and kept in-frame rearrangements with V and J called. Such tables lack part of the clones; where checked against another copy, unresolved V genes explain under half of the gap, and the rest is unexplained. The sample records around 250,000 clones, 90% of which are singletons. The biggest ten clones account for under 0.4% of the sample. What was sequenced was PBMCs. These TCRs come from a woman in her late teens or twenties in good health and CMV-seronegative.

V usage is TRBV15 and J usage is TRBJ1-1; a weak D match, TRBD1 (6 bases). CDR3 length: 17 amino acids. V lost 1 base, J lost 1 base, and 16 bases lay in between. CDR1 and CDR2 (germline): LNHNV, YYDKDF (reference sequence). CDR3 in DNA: TGTGCCACCAGCAGAGCTCGGTGGGGGGGGCAGAACACTGAAGCTTTCTTT. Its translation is CATSRARWGGQNTEAFF.

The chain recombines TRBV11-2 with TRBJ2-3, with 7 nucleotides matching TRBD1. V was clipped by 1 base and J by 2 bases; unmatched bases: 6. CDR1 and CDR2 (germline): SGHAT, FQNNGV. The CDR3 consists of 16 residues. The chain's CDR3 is CASSLGRGLITDTQYF. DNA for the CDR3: TGTGCCAGCAGCTTAGGAAGGGGGCTAATCACAGATACGCAGTATTTT.

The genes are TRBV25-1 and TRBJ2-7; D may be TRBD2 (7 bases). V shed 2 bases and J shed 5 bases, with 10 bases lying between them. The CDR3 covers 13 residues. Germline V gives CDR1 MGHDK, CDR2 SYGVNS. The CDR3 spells CASSEQGRDEQYV. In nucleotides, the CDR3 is TGTGCCAGCAGTGAACAGGGGAGGGACGAGCAGTACGTC.

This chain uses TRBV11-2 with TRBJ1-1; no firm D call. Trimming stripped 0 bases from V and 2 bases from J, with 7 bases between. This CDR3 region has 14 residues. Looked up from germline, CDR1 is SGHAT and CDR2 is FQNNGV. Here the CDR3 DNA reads TGTGCCAGCAGCTTAGACAGGTATAACACTGAAGCTTTCTTT. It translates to CASSLDRYNTEAFF. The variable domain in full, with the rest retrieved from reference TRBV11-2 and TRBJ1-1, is EAGVAQSPRYKIIEKRQSVAFWCNPISGHATLYWYQQILGQGPKLLIQFQNNGVVDDSQLPKDRFSAERLKGVDSTLKIQPAKLEDSAVYLCASSLDRYNTEAFFGQGTRLTVV.

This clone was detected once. Here the CDR3 DNA reads TGTGCCAGCAGTTCACTGACAGGGTATAGCAATCAGCCCCAGCATTTT. Amino acid sequence: CASSSLTGYSNQPQHF. V usage is TRBV6-6 and J usage is TRBJ1-5; 7 positions match TRBD1. Trimming took 4 bases from V and 0 from J; bases not matched to a gene: 6. CDR1 and CDR2 from the germline V gene are MNHNY and SVGAGI (reference sequence). The CDR3 length is 16 residues.

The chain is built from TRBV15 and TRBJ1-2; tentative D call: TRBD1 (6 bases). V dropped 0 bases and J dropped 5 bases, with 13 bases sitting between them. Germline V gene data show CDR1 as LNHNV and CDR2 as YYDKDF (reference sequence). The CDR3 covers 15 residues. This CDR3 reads CATSRDRGAPYGYTF. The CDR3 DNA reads TGTGCCACCAGCAGAGATCGGGGGGCACCTTATGGCTACACCTTC.

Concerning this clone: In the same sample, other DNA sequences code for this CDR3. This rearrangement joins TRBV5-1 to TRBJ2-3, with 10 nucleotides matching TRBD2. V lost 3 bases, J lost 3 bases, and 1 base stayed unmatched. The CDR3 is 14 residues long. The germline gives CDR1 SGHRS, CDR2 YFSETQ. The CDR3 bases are TGCGCCAGCAGCTCAGCGGGGGGGACAGATACGCAGTATTTT. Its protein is CASSSAGGTDTQYF.

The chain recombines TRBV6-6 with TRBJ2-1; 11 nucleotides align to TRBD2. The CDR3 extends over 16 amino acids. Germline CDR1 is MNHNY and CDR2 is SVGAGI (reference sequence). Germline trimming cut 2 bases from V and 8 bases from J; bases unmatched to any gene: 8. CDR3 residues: CASSYLSGGASDEQFF. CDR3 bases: TGTGCCAGCAGTTACCTTAGCGGGGGGGCTTCAGATGAGCAGTTCTTC.

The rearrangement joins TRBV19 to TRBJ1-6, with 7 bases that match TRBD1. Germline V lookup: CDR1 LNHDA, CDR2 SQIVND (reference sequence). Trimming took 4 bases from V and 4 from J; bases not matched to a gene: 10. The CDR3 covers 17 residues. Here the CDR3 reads CASSTRGRDRYNSPLHF. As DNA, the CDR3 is TGTGCCAGTAGTACGAGAGGCCGGGACAGATATAATTCACCCCTCCACTTT. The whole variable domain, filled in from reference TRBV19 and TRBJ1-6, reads DGGITQSPKYLFRKEGQNVTLSCEQNLNHDAMYWYRQDPGQGLRLIYYSQIVNDFQKGDIAEGYSVSREKKESFPLTVTSAQKNPTAFYLCASSTRGRDRYNSPLHFGNGTRLTVT.